This is a list of T cell receptor beta chains from one sample in a study of regulatory T cells in long-lasting Graves disease. MiXCR was run by TCRdb on the multiplex PCR reads, yielding one entry per CDR3 protein. Of fewer than 400,000 distinct CDR3 sequences in the sample, roughly a fifth were seen once. The material was peripheral blood mononuclear cells (PBMCs), obtained when the disease was refractory, from a patient treated with antithyroid drugs. The receptors were gathered from a female donor with Graves disease. Each CDR3 is given with its conserved first and last residue. A D gene is named only where the DNA matches it firmly. Some rows mark clone size as missing; the rest say once, few, many or name a class of expanded clone.

CASSFSGGGQPQHF | many | TRBJ1-5 | NA | TRBV12-3/TRBV12-4
CATSDSGPYSYEQYF | NA | TRBJ2-7 | NA | TRBV24-1
CSARDPAGSGVGYTF | NA | TRBJ1-2 | NA | TRBV20-1
CAGSPGLTTNQPQHF | NA | TRBJ1-5 | NA | TRBV18
CATSRVGNQPQHF | NA | TRBJ1-5 | NA | TRBV24-1
CASSLSETANEQFF | few | TRBJ2-1 | NA | TRBV28
CASSPPRGMMIDGYTF | many | TRBJ1-2 | NA | TRBV18
CAWSTGEETQYF | many | TRBJ2-5 | NA | TRBV30
CASEDGEENTIYF | few | TRBJ1-3 | NA | TRBV18
CGSSPGLAGGRHDYEQYF | NA | TRBJ2-7 | TRBD2 | TRBV28
CASMDGTEDTQYF | many | TRBJ2-5 | NA | TRBV6-1
CASSSPPNEQYF | NA | TRBJ2-7 | NA | TRBV28
CASSDRAFAEKLFF | many | TRBJ1-4 | NA | TRBV6-1
CASSIGSSYNSPLHF | many | TRBJ1-6 | NA | TRBV19
CASSVAGANGEKLFF | few | TRBJ1-4 | NA | TRBV9
CASSARDGYEQYF | NA | TRBJ2-7 | NA | TRBV9
CASSTPGEKLFF | many | TRBJ1-4 | NA | TRBV27
CASEGGACHQPQHF | few | TRBJ1-5 | NA | TRBV6-4
CASSLIDTKGNQPQHF | NA | TRBJ1-5 | NA | TRBV4-1
CASSLGNRGGEKLFF | many | TRBJ1-4 | TRBD1 | TRBV7-2
CASGGPRNTEAFF | NA | TRBJ1-1 | NA | TRBV6-1
CASSRSGTGLGETQYF | few | TRBJ2-5 | TRBD1 | TRBV5-5
CSAPGRGGNTEAFF | many | TRBJ1-1 | NA | TRBV20-1
CASSPYDTGELFF | few | TRBJ2-2 | NA | TRBV7-6
CSASWTVNEKLFF | many | TRBJ1-4 | NA | TRBV20-1
CASRPDVANYGYTF | NA | TRBJ1-2 | NA | TRBV27
CASSSGQFSSYNSPLHF | NA | TRBJ1-6 | TRBD1 | TRBV9
CAGSLGGLEQYF | few | TRBJ2-7 | NA | TRBV5-6
CASSPPGENGKLFF | many | TRBJ1-4 | NA | TRBV7-2
CASSLGTSGSALHF | many | TRBJ1-6 | NA | TRBV7-2
CASSLSRVASYEQYF | many | TRBJ2-7 | NA | TRBV27
CASSYLSGGADNEQFF | NA | NA | TRBD2 | TRBV7-2
CAGSPLRGKGETQYF | few | TRBJ2-5 | NA | TRBV18
CASSQGQGRGAEAFF | many | TRBJ1-1 | TRBD1 | TRBV11-2
CASSPLRDRAHEQFF | few | TRBJ2-1 | TRBD1 | TRBV11-2
CASNGGPATYEQYF | NA | TRBJ2-7 | NA | TRBV2
CASSPFVLRGYNSPLHF | NA | TRBJ1-6 | NA | TRBV4-1